Listed below are T cell receptor beta chains from one sample, sequenced in a study of blood T cells in healthy people across ages. TCRdb reanalysed the 5' RACE reads using MiXCR and keeps one entry per CDR3 protein. The top ten clones hold roughly 37% of a sample with approximately 730,000 distinct CDR3 sequences, approximately 53% of them seen once. The sample consisted of blood. The receptors originated from an elderly man in good health. Each CDR3 is given with its conserved first and last residue. D genes are given only for firm matches. Some rows mark clone size as missing; the rest say once, few, many or name a class of expanded clone.

j_call v_call cdr3_length d_call clone_size cdr3_nt cdr3_aa
TRBJ2-7 TRBV20-1 14 TRBD2 - TGCAGTGCTAGAACGACTAGCGGGTTTCATGGGCAGTACTTC CSARTTSGFHGQYF
TRBJ2-1 TRBV20-1 16 - - TGCAGTGCTTCCCCTAGAGGGGGGGTCTCCTACAATGAGCAGTTCTTC CSASPRGGVSYNEQFF
TRBJ1-1 TRBV10-3 13 - - TGTGCCTCGGCAAGACAGCAAGGGACTGAAGCTTTCTTT CASARQQGTEAFF
TRBJ1-1 TRBV6-9 13 - few TGTGCCAGCAGTGTCAGGGAGGGAACTGAAGCTTTCTTT CASSVREGTEAFF
TRBJ1-1 TRBV6-1 11 - - TGTGCCAGCTGCAGGAACACTGAAGCTTTCTTT CASCRNTEAFF
TRBJ2-1 TRBV20-1 14 - few TGCAGTGCTAGCCCCGGGATCTCCTACAATGAGCAGTTCTTC CSASPGISYNEQFF
TRBJ2-7 TRBV6-5 16 TRBD1 - TGTGCCGGCAGTTACCGCACCGGGACAGGGGATTCCGAGCAGTACTTC CAGSYRTGTGDSEQYF
TRBJ1-1 TRBV10-3 15 - few TGTGCCATCAGTGAGTCGGGGGGGAGAAAGACTGAAGCTTTCTTT CAISESGGRKTEAFF
TRBJ2-1 TRBV9 16 TRBD2 - TGTGCCAGCAGCTCAGGACTAGCGGGAGAGTACAATGAGCAGTTCTTC CASSSGLAGEYNEQFF
TRBJ2-7 TRBV7-2 16 TRBD2 - TGTGCCAGCAGGCGACTAGCGGGAGTTCTGGCCAATGAGCAGTACTTC CASRRLAGVLANEQYF
TRBJ1-2 TRBV5-6 17 - once TGTGCCAGCAGCTTGGTTGGTGGGATAGGAAAGAACTATGGCTACACCTTC CASSLVGGIGKNYGYTF
TRBJ2-3 TRBV2 15 - once TGTGCCAGCTCAAAGGGGCTAGGAGGGAACAGATACGCGTATTTT CASSKGLGGNRYAYF
TRBJ1-2 TRBV7-9 18 - - TGTGCCAGCAGCTTGACTGCAGGGAGGTCCATACGCAACAATGGCTACACCTTC CASSLTAGRSIRNNGYTF
TRBJ1-5 TRBV20-1 12 - - TGCAGTGCCAGGGACGTCAATCAGCCCCAGCATTTT CSARDVNQPQHF
TRBJ2-7 TRBV25-1 14 TRBD1 - TGTGCCAGCAGTGACGACAGGGGGCGGTACGAGCAGTACTTC CASSDDRGRYEQYF
TRBJ1-4 TRBV6-2/TRBV6-3 11 - - TGTGCCCCGAGCTATAATGAAAAACTGTTTTTT CAPSYNEKLFF
TRBJ2-3 TRBV20-1 15 - few TGCAGTGCTAGAGATTCGGATCTCGGCACAGATACGCAGTATTTT CSARDSDLGTDTQYF
TRBJ1-2 TRBV2 15 - - TGTGCCAGCAGCGAGGGGACGGTACAAAACTATGGCTACACCTTC CASSEGTVQNYGYTF
TRBJ2-7 TRBV15 14 - - TGTGCCACCAGCAGAGAGGCCATCACCTACGAGCAGTACTTC CATSREAITYEQYF
TRBJ2-5 TRBV11-2 14 - - TGTGCCAGCACGGATCTTTGGTCAGAAGAGACCCAGTACTTC CASTDLWSEETQYF
TRBJ2-7 TRBV27 15 - - TGTGCCAGCAGCCCCATCGGGCGAGGCTCCTACGAGCAGTACTTC CASSPIGRGSYEQYF
TRBJ1-1 TRBV29-1 12 TRBD1 - TGCAGCGTACGACAGGGGGACGCTGAAGCTTTCTTT CSVRQGDAEAFF
TRBJ2-1 TRBV24-1 11 - - TGTGCCACCGGATGGATTACTGAGCAGTTCTTC CATGWITEQFF